Presented here are 11 T cell receptor beta chains from one specimen sequenced in a study of CD8 T cells in ankylosing spondylitis. In TCRdb, the 5' RACE reads were re-called with MiXCR into one record per CDR3 protein. The sample consists of 200,000 to 250,000 distinct CDR3 sequences, roughly 24% of them appearing once. The sample comprised blood, either unsorted or a sorted T cell fraction (not recorded which). The receptors shown here come from a male donor with ankylosing spondylitis or in good health (not recorded which).

This clonotype was counted a few times. The gene calls are TRBV12-3 or TRBV12-4 and TRBJ1-2, with D possibly TRBD1 on 5 matching bases. This CDR3 comprises 13 residues. V dropped 2 bases and J dropped 3 bases, with 7 bases sitting between them. CDR3 DNA: TGTGCCAGCAGTTTAATAGGGGACTATGGCTACACCTTC. It translates to CASSLIGDYGYTF.

This clonotype appeared once. The chain links TRBV12-3 or TRBV12-4 to TRBJ1-2; no reliable D call. The CDR3 extends over 12 amino acids. In DNA, the CDR3 is TGTGCTACCCGGTCGATTAACTATGGCTACACCTTC. Translation gives CATRSINYGYTF.

The chain is built from TRBV12-3 or TRBV12-4 and TRBJ1-1, with no clear D. This CDR3 contains 13 residues. Trimming shortened V by 11 bases and J by 1 base, and 14 bases separated the two germline ends. Here the CDR3 DNA reads TGTGCCCTGACGGAGGCATGGAACACTGAAGCTTTCTTT. Protein product: CALTEAWNTEAFF.

CDR3 DNA: TGCAGCGTTGCGGGCCAGGCTCTTGGTAGCAATCAGCCCCAGCATTTT. Its protein product is CSVAGQALGSNQPQHF. This rearrangement joins TRBV29-1 to TRBJ1-5; D remains ambiguous. CDR3 length: 16 residues. Trimming removed 4 bases at V and 0 bases at J, with 16 bases between. The V gene's germline CDR1 is SQVTM and CDR2 ANQGSEA.

This clonotype was seen repeatedly, ten times or more. The genes are TRBV28 and TRBJ2-7; the match to TRBD1 covers 7 bases. The CDR3 totals 14 residues. With V trimmed by 6 bases and J by 2 bases, 7 bases remained unmatched. The germline V gene has CDR1 MDHEN and CDR2 SYDVKM. The CDR3 here is CASSPGGTAYEQYF. In DNA form, the CDR3 reads TGTGCCAGCAGCCCAGGTGGGACAGCCTACGAGCAGTACTTC. The full variable domain, with the rest looked up from reference TRBV28 and TRBJ2-7, is DVKVTQSSRYLVKRTGEKVFLECVQDMDHENMFWYRQDPGLGLRLIYFSYDVKMKEKGDIPEGYSVSREKKERFSLILESASTNQTSMYLCASSPGGTAYEQYFGPGTRLTVT.

The chain uses TRBV20-1 and TRBJ2-5; 12 bases line up with TRBD2. The length of the CDR3 is 14 residues. Per the germline V gene, CDR1 is DFQATT and CDR2 is SNEGSKA (reference sequence). V gave up 6 bases and J gave up 7 bases; unmatched junction bases: 9. CDR3 residues: CSASLAGGLGTQYF. The CDR3 nucleotides read TGCAGTGCCTCACTAGCGGGGGGTTTAGGGACCCAGTACTTC.

This clonotype was found many times. This chain links TRBV5-6 with TRBJ2-7; D is possibly TRBD1 (5 bases). Germline CDR1 is SGHDT and CDR2 is YYEEEE. The CDR3 spans 14 residues. V lost 2 bases, J lost 6 bases, and 15 bases lay in between. The CDR3 sequence is CASSLTGKTTEQYF. The CDR3 bases are TGTGCCAGCAGCTTAACAGGAAAAACCACCGAGCAGTACTTC.

The chain carries TRBV29-1 and TRBJ1-1, with unresolved D. Trimming took 4 bases from V and 1 from J, leaving 10 bases between them. Germline CDR1 is SQVTM and CDR2 is ANQGSEA. This CDR3 is built from 13 residues. The CDR3 DNA follows: TGCAGCGTTGCCCCCTCATGGAACACTGAAGCTTTCTTT. It encodes CSVAPSWNTEAFF. The whole variable domain, filled in from reference TRBV29-1 and TRBJ1-1, reads SAVISQKPSRDICQRGTSLTIQCQVDSQVTMMFWYRQQPGQSLTLIATANQGSEATYESGFVIDKFPISRPNLTFSTLTVSNMSPEDSSIYLCSVAPSWNTEAFFGQGTRLTVV.

In its sample, this clonotype was seen many times. The CDR3 DNA is TGCGCCAGCAGCTTGAATACAGGCCCCCGAGGCTACACCTTC. Translating it yields CASSLNTGPRGYTF. This chain joins TRBV5-1 and TRBJ1-2, with D perhaps matching TRBD1 (5 bases). The germline V gene has CDR1 SGHRS and CDR2 YFSETQ. V lost 1 base and J 8 bases, leaving 15 bases between the germline ends. This CDR3 is built from 14 residues. Full variable domain (missing parts from reference TRBV5-1 and TRBJ1-2): KAGVTQTPRYLIKTRGQQVTLSCSPISGHRSVSWYQQTPGQGLQFLFEYFSETQRNKGNFPGRFSGRQFSNSRSEMNVSTLELGDSALYLCASSLNTGPRGYTFGSGTRLTVV.

The sample holds a few counts of this clonotype. The chain recombines TRBV29-1 with TRBJ1-2; TRBD1 agrees at 7 bases. There are 13 residues in the CDR3. The junction had 4 bases not matched to a gene; V was cut back by 6 bases and J by 0 bases. From germline, CDR1 is SQVTM and CDR2 ANQGSEA. The CDR3 bases are TGCAGCGTAGCCGGGACAGCTAACTATGGCTACACCTTC. Its translation is CSVAGTANYGYTF. Drawing the rest from reference TRBV29-1 and TRBJ1-2, the complete variable domain is SAVISQKPSRDICQRGTSLTIQCQVDSQVTMMFWYRQQPGQSLTLIATANQGSEATYESGFVIDKFPISRPNLTFSTLTVSNMSPEDSSIYLCSVAGTANYGYTFGSGTRLTVV.

This clonotype was counted ten times or more. This sequence joins TRBV20-1 and TRBJ2-5, with D perhaps matching TRBD2 (5 bases). Germline assignment: CDR1 DFQATT and CDR2 SNEGSKA (reference sequence). The CDR3 has 15 amino acids. Trimming pared 6 bases from V and 1 base from J, leaving 18 bases between. This CDR3 reads CSAPREGVPQETQYF. CDR3 sequence (DNA): TGCAGTGCCCCGCGAGAGGGTGTCCCCCAAGAGACCCAGTACTTC.